The 29 T cell receptor beta chains below come from one sample, sequenced in a study of molecular identifiers for immune sequencing clone quantification. TCRdb processed the PCR reads anew with MiXCR; each CDR3 protein has one entry. Here the sample spans hundreds of thousands of distinct CDR3 sequences, around 25% being singletons. What was sequenced was naive CD8+ T cells from blood, with Jurkat cell RNA spiked in. Subset defined: FACS-sorted CD8+CD4-CCR7+CD45RA+ naive T cells. The receptors were sampled from a human donor in good health. Some libraries in this study had Jurkat cell RNA spiked in.

There are many counts of this clonotype. This chain uses TRBV28 with TRBJ2-3, with 7 bases lining up with TRBD1. CDR1 MDHEN and CDR2 SYDVKM come from the germline V gene. This CDR3 comprises 15 residues. After removal of 3 bases from V and 0 bases from J, the junction contained 3 bases not matched to a gene. In nucleotides, the CDR3 is TGTGCCAGCAGTTTCCCAGGGGGAAGCACAGATACGCAGTATTTT. Encoded protein: CASSFPGGSTDTQYF.

A few counts support this clonotype. The chain links TRBV5-6 to TRBJ2-7; D tentatively reads TRBD1 or TRBD2 (5 bases each). The germline CDR1 and CDR2 sequences are SGHDT and YYEEEE. The CDR3 consists of 15 residues. The germline V and J ends were trimmed by 5 bases and 3 bases, with 18 bases remaining between them. CDR3 in DNA: TGTGCCAGCAGTCGGAACCGGGGCAGGAACTACGAGCAGTACTTC. Protein: CASSRNRGRNYEQYF.

The chain has TRBV30 and TRBJ1-1; a weak D match, TRBD1 (5 bases). V lost 5 bases and J lost 1, with 11 bases in between. The CDR3 consists of 13 residues. Germline loops: CDR1 GTSNPN, CDR2 SVGIG (reference sequence). CDR3 amino acids: CAWEGFPNTEAFF. DNA for the CDR3: TGTGCCTGGGAGGGGTTCCCGAACACTGAAGCTTTCTTT.

This clonotype has only a few counts. The chain links TRBV6-5 to TRBJ1-2; D unresolved. Germline lookup yields CDR1 MNHEY and CDR2 SVGAGI. The CDR3 length is 15 residues. The V and J ends lost 0 bases and 0 bases respectively, with 8 bases between them. DNA of the CDR3: TGTGCCAGCAGTTACTCGGGCCAGGCTAACTATGGCTACACCTTC. Translating it yields CASSYSGQANYGYTF.

This chain uses TRBV6-2 or TRBV6-3 with TRBJ2-7; D is unclear. The CDR3 totals 14 residues. The V end lost 7 bases, the J end lost 2 bases, and 15 bases lay between the germline ends. Germline V gene lookup returns CDR1 MNHEY and CDR2 SVGEGT. The DNA for the CDR3 is TGTGCCAGCACTTATAAACGGCAGGCCTACGAGCAGTACTTC. It codes for CASTYKRQAYEQYF.

There are a few counts of this clonotype. This sequence joins TRBV7-9 and TRBJ2-7, with TRBD2 matching 10 bases. V was pared by 5 bases and J by 1 base, with 5 bases of the junction left unmatched. The CDR3 spans 15 residues. The V gene's germline CDR1 is SEHNR and CDR2 FQNEAQ (reference sequence). CDR3 sequence: CASSQAGGPSYEQYF. Here the CDR3 DNA reads TGTGCCAGCAGCCAAGCGGGAGGGCCGTCCTACGAGCAGTACTTC.

This clonotype was counted at least ten times. The chain uses TRBV27 and TRBJ2-1; 7 bases are a match to TRBD2. The V gene's germline CDR1 is MNHEY and CDR2 SMNVEV (reference sequence). This CDR3 comprises 14 residues. V lost 2 bases to trimming and J lost 2 bases; unmatched junction nucleotides: 0. CDR3 loop: CASSLSGAYNEQFF. CDR3 nucleotide sequence: TGTGCCAGCAGTTTAAGCGGGGCCTACAATGAGCAGTTCTTC.

The rearrangement links TRBV11-2 to TRBJ1-3, with 11 bases fitting TRBD1. The CDR3 is made up of 17 amino acids. Losses at the gene ends were 1 base for V and 2 bases for J; bases not matched to a gene: 4. Germline V CDR1 and CDR2: SGHAT, FQNNGV. This chain's CDR3 is CASSLGTGGETGNTIYF. The CDR3 DNA reads as TGTGCCAGCAGCTTAGGGACAGGGGGCGAGACTGGAAACACCATATATTTT.

This clonotype has at least ten counts. J is TRBJ2-7 and V is TRBV6-5, with TRBD1 matching over 8 bases. Germline loops: CDR1 MNHEY, CDR2 SVGAGI. This CDR3 spans 14 amino acids. Trimming at V came to 6 bases and at J to 3 bases, leaving 7 bases not matched to a gene. The CDR3: CASRLTGAGYEQYF. DNA for the CDR3: TGTGCCAGCAGATTGACAGGGGCAGGCTACGAGCAGTACTTC.

This clonotype was recorded many times. V usage is TRBV19 and J usage is TRBJ1-5, with TRBD1 as a possible D gene (6 bases). This CDR3 spans 15 amino acids. Germline V gene data show CDR1 as LNHDA and CDR2 as SQIVND (reference sequence). V shed 4 bases and J shed 4 bases, with 14 bases lying between them. CDR3 coding DNA: TGTGCCAGTAGTACCGGGACCAGGGGTAATCAGCCCCAGCATTTT. It translates to CASSTGTRGNQPQHF.

The chain carries TRBV10-3 and TRBJ1-2, with TRBD1 as a possible D gene (6 bases). Trimming stripped 4 bases from V and 2 bases from J, with 11 bases between. Germline V CDR1 and CDR2: ENHRY, SYGVKD. CDR3 length equals 14 residues. CDR3 bases: TGTGCCATCAGTGGAACAGGGATGAACTATGGCTACACCTTC. Its translation is CAISGTGMNYGYTF.

The table lists this clonotype with many counts. The chain uses TRBV6-5 and TRBJ2-1, with 10 bases identical to TRBD2. V lost 0 bases to trimming and J lost 7 bases; unmatched junction nucleotides: 3. CDR3 length equals 15 residues. The germline gives CDR1 MNHEY, CDR2 SVGAGI. The CDR3 here is CASSYSLAGGNEQFF. CDR3 DNA: TGTGCCAGCAGTTACTCGTTAGCGGGAGGTAATGAGCAGTTCTTC.

This clonotype showed up many times. The gene calls are TRBV7-2 and TRBJ2-7; 7 bases align to TRBD2. The CDR3 sequence is 13 residues long. CDR1 and CDR2 (germline): SGHTA, FQGNSA. V dropped 5 bases and J dropped 3; count of bases not matched to a gene: 4. The CDR3 nucleotides are TGTGCCAGCAGCCCCTGGGGGGGCTACGAGCAGTACTTC. Translated: CASSPWGGYEQYF.

Ten or more counts support this clonotype. The chain combines TRBV12-3 or TRBV12-4 with TRBJ1-1, with a tentative D call TRBD1 (5 bases). The CDR3 is made up of 13 amino acids. The germline V and J ends were trimmed by 7 bases and 2 bases, with 11 bases remaining between them. CDR3 bases: TGTGCCAGCATCCCAGGGTACAACACTGAAGCTTTCTTT. This gives the protein CASIPGYNTEAFF.

The sample holds many counts of this clonotype. This chain uses TRBV4-3 with TRBJ2-7; D possibly corresponds to TRBD2 (5 bases). V was pared by 3 bases and J by 2 bases, with 11 bases between. The CDR3 has 14 amino acids. Germline V lookup: CDR1 LGHNA, CDR2 YSLEER. The DNA for the CDR3 is TGCGCCAGCAGCCAGGGAGCGTCTGCCTACGAGCAGTACTTC. This translates into CASSQGASAYEQYF.

This clonotype was recorded a few times. The genes are TRBV11-2 and TRBJ2-1, with 7 nucleotides matching TRBD1. The J segment lost 5 bases and the V segment lost 7 bases, leaving 11 bases of the junction unmatched. This CDR3 has 15 residues. The germline gives CDR1 SGHAT, CDR2 FQNNGV. CDR3 DNA: TGTGCCAGCAACCCGAGGACAGGCTCAAACAATGAGCAGTTCTTC. It is translated as CASNPRTGSNNEQFF.

This clonotype was seen many times. The chain joins TRBV3-1 to TRBJ2-6; a possible D gene is TRBD1 (5 bases). Trimming stripped 5 bases from V and 0 bases from J, with 14 bases between. The length of the CDR3 is 17 residues. CDR1 is LGHDT and CDR2 is YNNKEL in the germline V gene (reference sequence). The CDR3 bases are TGTGCCAGCAGCACCTACTCTCAGGGCTCTGGGGCCAACGTCCTGACTTTC. Translation gives CASSTYSQGSGANVLTF.

The chain has TRBV2 and TRBJ2-1; the match to TRBD2 covers 9 bases. This CDR3 spans 16 amino acids. The V gene's germline CDR1 is SNHLY and CDR2 FYNNEI. V lost 3 bases and J lost 5; bases outside the gene matches: 8. CDR3 amino acids: CASSDIGLAGNNEQFF. The CDR3, as DNA: TGTGCCAGCAGTGACATAGGTCTAGCGGGGAACAATGAGCAGTTCTTC.

This clonotype was detected ten times or more. This chain uses TRBV5-1 with TRBJ1-1, with D hard to call. CDR3 size: 13 residues. The V end was cut by 2 bases, the J end by 0 bases, with 5 bases between. CDR1 SGHRS and CDR2 YFSETQ come from the germline V gene. CDR3 loop: CASSFTVNTEAFF. As DNA, the CDR3 is TGCGCCAGCAGCTTCACGGTGAACACTGAAGCTTTCTTT.

Comment on this clonotype: This could be a read error, since a much larger clone is one nucleotide away. The chain carries TRBV7-9 and TRBJ2-7; D unresolved. The CDR3 is made up of 13 amino acids. CDR1 SEHNR and CDR2 FQNEAQ come from the germline V gene (reference sequence). The CDR3 DNA reads as TGTGCCAGCAGCTCACAGAAGTCCTACGCGCAGTACTTC. It yields the protein CASSSQKSYAQYF.

Concerning this clonotype itself: The conserved phenylalanine or tryptophan normally closing the CDR3 is absent here, so this likely arose from a read error. V and J are TRBV12-3 or TRBV12-4 and TRBJ1-1; D remains unclear. Trimming cost V 4 bases and J 3 bases, with 15 bases left between them. This CDR3 spans 15 amino acids. CDR3 protein: CASSSVLEVDTEAFS. The DNA of the CDR3 is TGTGCCAGCAGTTCTGTTTTAGAGGTTGACACTGAAGCTTTCTCT.

The gene calls are TRBV5-1 and TRBJ2-1; D is perhaps TRBD2 (7 bases). Germline V CDR1 and CDR2: SGHRS, YFSETQ. The CDR3 has 14 amino acids. The V end was cut by 0 bases, the J end by 8 bases, with 12 bases between. The CDR3 coding sequence is TGCGCCAGCAGCTTGGAGGGCGGGGGCTATGAGCAGTTCTTC. This encodes CASSLEGGGYEQFF.

The chain carries TRBV20-1 and TRBJ2-7; TRBD1 matches 7 bases. This CDR3 region has 14 residues. Germline CDR1 and CDR2: DFQATT and SNEGSKA (reference sequence). Here the CDR3 reads CNANDRATTYEQYF. The CDR3 nucleotides read TGCAATGCCAACGACAGGGCCACTACCTACGAGCAGTACTTC.

This clonotype was detected only a few times. The rearrangement joins TRBV7-9 to TRBJ1-1; D is possibly TRBD1 (5 bases). Germline loops: CDR1 SEHNR, CDR2 FQNEAQ (reference sequence). The CDR3 runs 16 residues. Trimming removed 2 bases at V and 6 bases at J, with 19 bases between. The CDR3 region has the DNA TGTGCCAGCAGCTTATTTCCTGGCCAGGGAGGGCCTGAAGCTTTCTTT. Residues: CASSLFPGQGGPEAFF.

This clonotype was counted many times. This chain uses TRBV6-5 with TRBJ1-1; TRBD1 is a possible D gene (5 bases). The CDR3 is made up of 15 amino acids. CDR1 and CDR2 from the germline V gene are MNHEY and SVGAGI. Trimming left V 2 bases short and J 0 bases short, with 10 bases between. CDR3 sequence: CASSYGRDLNTEAFF. DNA for the CDR3: TGTGCCAGCAGTTACGGCCGGGACCTGAACACTGAAGCTTTCTTT.

V gene TRBV3-1 combines with J gene TRBJ1-2; weak D call: TRBD1 (5 bases). Trimming removed 3 bases at V and 6 bases at J, with 20 bases between. The germline CDR1 and CDR2 sequences are LGHDT and YNNKEL (reference sequence). The CDR3 loop spans 16 amino acids. The CDR3 bases are TGTGCCAGCAGCCATGTAACAGGCCCCAGTCCGGATGGCTACACCTTC. Translating it yields CASSHVTGPSPDGYTF. Together with reference TRBV3-1 and TRBJ1-2, the CDR3 gives the full variable domain: DTAVSQTPKYLVTQMGNDKSIKCEQNLGHDTMYWYKQDSKKFLKIMFSYNNKELIINETVPNRFSPKSPDKAHLNLHINSLELGDSAVYFCASSHVTGPSPDGYTFGSGTRLTVV.

With respect to this clonotype: At one end the junction does not follow the germline gene, possibly because of a read error. The rearrangement joins TRBV18 to TRBJ2-7; the D call may be TRBD1 or TRBD2 (7 bases each). Germline V gene lookup returns CDR1 KGHSH and CDR2 LQKENI. The CDR3 consists of 14 residues. The CDR3 nucleotides read TGTGCCAACTCACCGGGCAGGGGGGGATACGAGCAGTACTTC. Protein: CANSPGRGGYEQYF.

This clonotype was seen more than once but under ten times. The V gene is TRBV6-2 or TRBV6-3, the J gene TRBJ1-2; D is uncertain. The germline CDR1 and CDR2 sequences are MNHEY and SVGEGT. CDR3 size: 13 residues. The ends were cut back, 0 bases at V and 8 bases at J, with 10 bases in the middle. The CDR3 sequence: CASSYSASSGYTF. The CDR3 nucleotides read TGTGCCAGCAGTTACTCGGCCTCATCGGGCTACACCTTC.

This clonotype appeared many times. The V gene is TRBV29-1, the J gene TRBJ1-4; maybe TRBD1 (6 bases). The CDR3 covers 13 residues. V dropped 7 bases and J dropped 4 bases, with 13 bases sitting between them. Per germline, CDR1 SQVTM and CDR2 ANQGSEA. The CDR3: CSAEGDHNEKLFF. In DNA, the CDR3 is TGCAGCGCCGAGGGGGACCATAATGAAAAACTGTTTTTT.